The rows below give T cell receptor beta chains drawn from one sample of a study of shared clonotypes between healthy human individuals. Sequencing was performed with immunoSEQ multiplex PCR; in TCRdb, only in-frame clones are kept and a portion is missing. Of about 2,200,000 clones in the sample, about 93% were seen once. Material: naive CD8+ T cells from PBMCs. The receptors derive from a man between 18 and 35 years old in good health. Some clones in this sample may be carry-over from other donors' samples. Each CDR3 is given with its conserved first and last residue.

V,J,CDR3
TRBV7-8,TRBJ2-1,CASSLEAGLYNEQFF
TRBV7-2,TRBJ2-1,CASRDTGGSYNEQFF
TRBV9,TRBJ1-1,CASSVDVRGTDTEAFF
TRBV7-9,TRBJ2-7,CASSSFKTSGSSYEQYF
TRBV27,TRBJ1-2,CASSEGDSRGYGYTF
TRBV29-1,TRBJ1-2,CSVEAGLLYGYTF
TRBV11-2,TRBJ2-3,CASSSRQGHTSTDTQYF
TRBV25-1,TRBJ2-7,CASSEWDTYEQYF
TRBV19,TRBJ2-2,CASAGVGDTGELFF
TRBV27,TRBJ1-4,CASSLLTGTGEKLFF
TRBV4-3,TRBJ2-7,CASSSGLTKNAYEQYF
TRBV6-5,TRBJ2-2,CASSPTGEATGELFF
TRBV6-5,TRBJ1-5,CASSYPGYQPQHF
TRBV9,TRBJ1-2,CASSVSGTGDYGYTF
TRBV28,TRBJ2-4,CASSFVLAGGSKNIQYF
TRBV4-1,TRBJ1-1,CASSQFGTGVETEAFF
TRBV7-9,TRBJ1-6,CASSFGRTPLSPLHF
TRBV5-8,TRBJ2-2,CASSYLPREIAGELFF
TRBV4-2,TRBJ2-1,CASSQDDLAGGPGNEQFF
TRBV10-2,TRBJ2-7,CASSELGAGEQYF
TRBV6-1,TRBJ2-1,CASSGDYNEQFF
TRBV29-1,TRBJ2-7,CSVTGRIDEQYF
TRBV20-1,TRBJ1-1,CSASFPEAFF
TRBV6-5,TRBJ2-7,CASTNGETGAEQYF
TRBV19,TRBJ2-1,CASSLGGTQQFF
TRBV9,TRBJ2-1,CASSPGTSRPSEQFF
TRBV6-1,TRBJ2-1,CASSGDRGAYNEQFF
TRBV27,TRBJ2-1,CASSHHQPGEQFF
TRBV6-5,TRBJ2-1,CASSYSIQGLYNEQFF
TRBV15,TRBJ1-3,CATSRDWAQASGNTIYF
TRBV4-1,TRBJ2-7,CASSQMLAGADEQYF
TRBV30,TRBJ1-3,CASEGPAPAGNTIYF
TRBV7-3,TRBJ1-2,CASSVTAGDGYTF
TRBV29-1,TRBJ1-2,CSVEMRGGFANYGYTF
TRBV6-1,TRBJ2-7,CASSDRAGIAGGYEQYF
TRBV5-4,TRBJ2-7,CASSFGGAYEQYF
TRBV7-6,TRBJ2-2,CASSPGADLTGELFF
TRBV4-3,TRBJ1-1,CASSQDQGMNTEAFF
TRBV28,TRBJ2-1,CASRLSGSTYNEQFF
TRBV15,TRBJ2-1,CATSRGSGRVYNEQFF
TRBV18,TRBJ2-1,CASSRINRDNEQFF
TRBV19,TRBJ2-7,CASSISQGAIYEQYF
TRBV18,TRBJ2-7,CASSQRTGTSYEQYF
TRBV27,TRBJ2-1,CASSLGLSYNEQFF
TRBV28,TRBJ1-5,CASSLNQVPQHF
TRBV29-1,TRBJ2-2,CSVERTGTNTGELFF
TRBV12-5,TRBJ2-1,CASGSPSHSYNEQFF
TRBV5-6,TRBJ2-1,CASKGYNEQFF
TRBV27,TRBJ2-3,CASSLGPGTSGSNTQYF
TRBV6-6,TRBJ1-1,CASSYSEGDTEAFF
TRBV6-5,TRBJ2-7,CASSYSRGQATYEQYF
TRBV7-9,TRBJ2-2,CASIPPGNGELFF
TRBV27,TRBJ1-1,CASSLGGGTEAFF
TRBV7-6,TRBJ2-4,CASSDGTGENIQYF